The rows below give T cell receptor beta chains drawn from one sample of a study of blood T cell repertoires in COVID-19. Produced via immunoSEQ multiplex PCR; TCRdb's table is partial and in-frame only. The sample has 95,000 to 150,000 clones, roughly 90% seen once. Sequencing input: peripheral blood. The receptors derive from a man aged 50 to 59 with acute or convalescent COVID-19. CDR3s include the opening cysteine and the closing phenylalanine or tryptophan. A D gene is named only where the DNA matches it firmly. Some rows have no size entry. The others give once, few or many, or a class for an expanded clone.

abundance	len	j_gene	d_gene	v_gene	CDR3aa	CDR3nt
NA	15	TRBJ2-5	TRBD2	TRBV2	CASSQTSGSQETQYF	TGTGCCAGCAGCCAGACTAGCGGCTCCCAAGAGACCCAGTACTTC
few	16	TRBJ1-1	NA	TRBV27	CASSLSAGLLNTEAFF	TGTGCCAGCAGTTTATCCGCGGGCTTACTGAACACTGAAGCTTTCTTT
NA	14	TRBJ2-5	NA	TRBV24-1	CATSDPRGLETQYF	TGTGCCACCAGTGACCCCAGGGGCTTGGAGACCCAGTACTTC
NA	16	TRBJ1-1	TRBD1	TRBV18	CASSAGQGVMNTEAFF	TGTGCCAGCTCAGCGGGACAGGGGGTTATGAACACTGAAGCTTTCTTT
NA	20	TRBJ1-5	TRBD1	TRBV18	CASSVRNPPGGMYSNQPQHF	TGTGCCAGCTCAGTCCGTAACCCGCCAGGGGGCATGTATAGCAATCAGCCCCAGCATTTT
NA	11	TRBJ2-5	NA	TRBV18	CASSPGQTQYF	TGTGCCAGCTCACCAGGGCAGACCCAGTACTTC
NA	14	TRBJ1-6	TRBD1	TRBV9	CASSPPGTGQALHF	TGTGCCAGCAGCCCGCCCGGGACAGGTCAAGCCCTCCACTTT
NA	15	TRBJ1-5	TRBD1	TRBV2	CASSGPGQGNQPQHF	TGTGCCAGCAGTGGCCCGGGACAGGGAAATCAGCCCCAGCATTTT
few	14	TRBJ2-7	NA	TRBV30	CAWRRGFGSGEQYF	TGTGCCTGGAGACGAGGGTTCGGGTCTGGCGAGCAGTACTTC
NA	14	TRBJ2-5	TRBD1	TRBV9	CASSGQGAQETQYF	TGTGCCAGCAGCGGACAGGGGGCCCAAGAGACCCAGTACTTC
NA	10	TRBJ2-1	NA	TRBV20-1	CSARKHEQFF	TGCAGTGCTAGGAAGCATGAGCAGTTCTTC
NA	12	TRBJ1-3	NA	TRBV19	CASSSGGNTIYF	TGTGCCAGTAGTTCAGGGGGAAACACCATATATTTT
NA	14	TRBJ2-3	TRBD2	TRBV2	CASRGLAGPHTQYF	TGTGCCAGCCGAGGACTAGCGGGGCCCCATACGCAGTATTTT
NA	17	TRBJ2-7	TRBD2	TRBV27	CASSHRGLAGAGPEQYF	TGTGCCAGCAGCCACCGCGGACTAGCGGGAGCCGGGCCCGAGCAGTACTTC
NA	14	TRBJ2-7	TRBD2	TRBV30	CAWKLISGGGEQYF	TGTGCCTGGAAACTAATTAGCGGCGGGGGCGAGCAGTACTTC
NA	15	TRBJ2-1	NA	TRBV5-1	CASSPTHTSIDEQFF	TGCGCCAGCAGCCCCACGCATACTAGCATCGATGAGCAGTTCTTC
NA	16	TRBJ2-1	NA	TRBV6-6	CASSYVWRGTYNEQFF	TGTGCCAGCAGTTACGTCTGGCGAGGAACCTACAATGAGCAGTTCTTC
NA	13	TRBJ1-1	TRBD1	TRBV29-1	CSVTGQGRTEAFF	TGCAGCGTTACCGGACAGGGTAGGACTGAAGCTTTCTTT
NA	15	TRBJ2-2	NA	TRBV9	CASSFPVENTGELFF	TGTGCCAGCAGCTTCCCGGTCGAGAACACCGGGGAGCTGTTTTTT
NA	12	TRBJ2-7	NA	TRBV5-6	CASSLQGYEQYF	TGTGCCAGCAGCTTGCAGGGCTACGAGCAGTACTTC
NA	17	TRBJ1-3	TRBD1	TRBV19	CASSTTGTGASGNTIYF	TGTGCCAGTAGCACTACCGGGACAGGGGCTTCTGGAAACACCATATATTTT
NA	14	TRBJ2-3	NA	TRBV6-4	CASSAGTSTDTQYF	TGTGCCAGCAGTGCCGGGACTAGCACAGATACGCAGTATTTT
NA	20	TRBJ2-2	TRBD2	TRBV9	CASSVFGTSGQQTDTGELFF	TGTGCCAGCAGCGTGTTCGGGACTAGCGGGCAACAAACGGACACCGGGGAGCTGTTTTTT
NA	15	TRBJ2-1	NA	TRBV5-1	CASSLVEGAGNEQFF	TGCGCCAGCAGCTTGGTGGAGGGGGCAGGAAATGAGCAGTTCTTC
NA	15	TRBJ1-4	TRBD1	TRBV30	CAWDQGALANEKLFF	TGTGCCTGGGACCAGGGGGCGCTGGCTAATGAAAAACTGTTTTTT
once	14	TRBJ2-2	NA	TRBV10-3	CAISARGPTGELFF	TGTGCCATCAGTGCTCGTGGCCCCACCGGGGAGCTGTTTTTT
NA	16	TRBJ2-3	TRBD2	TRBV5-8	CAGGLAGKTSTDTQYF	TGTGCCGGGGGACTAGCGGGAAAGACTAGCACAGATACGCAGTATTTT
NA	13	TRBJ1-2	NA	TRBV15	CATSRDGQFGYTF	TGTGCCACCAGCAGAGATGGTCAGTTCGGCTACACCTTC
NA	13	TRBJ2-1	NA	TRBV10-3	CAIRMTTYNEQFF	TGTGCCATCAGGATGACTACCTACAATGAGCAGTTCTTC
once	14	TRBJ2-5	NA	TRBV5-4	CASSGRAGQETQYF	TGTGCCAGCAGCGGTAGGGCGGGACAAGAGACCCAGTACTTC
NA	16	TRBJ2-7	TRBD1	TRBV6-6	CASSQTSGTGGGEQYF	TGTGCCAGCAGTCAAACGAGCGGGACAGGGGGTGGGGAGCAGTACTTC
NA	15	TRBJ1-4	TRBD1	TRBV7-2	CASSLSTGGYEKLFF	TGTGCCAGCAGCTTATCGACAGGGGGCTATGAAAAACTGTTTTTT
NA	14	TRBJ2-1	TRBD2	TRBV10-3	CAIMRASGYNEQFF	TGTGCCATCATGAGGGCTAGCGGTTACAATGAGCAGTTCTTC
NA	13	TRBJ1-1	TRBD1	TRBV7-2	CASNLDRVTEAFF	TGTGCCAGCAACCTGGACAGGGTCACTGAAGCTTTCTTT
NA	13	TRBJ1-5	TRBD1	TRBV5-5	CASSRDRNQPQHF	TGTGCCAGCAGCCGGGACAGAAATCAGCCCCAGCATTTT
NA	14	TRBJ2-4	NA	TRBV18	CASSPGGGGNIQYF	TGTGCCAGCTCACCAGGTGGTGGGGGGAACATTCAGTACTTC
NA	14	TRBJ2-5	NA	TRBV7-9	CASSLTREGETQYF	TGTGCCAGCAGCTTAACGCGGGAAGGAGAGACCCAGTACTTC
NA	17	TRBJ1-5	TRBD1	TRBV15	CATSRDRGQNSNQPQHF	TGTGCCACCAGCAGAGATCGGGGACAGAATAGCAATCAGCCCCAGCATTTT
NA	13	TRBJ1-1	NA	TRBV12-5	CASGLAVNTEAFF	TGTGCTAGTGGTTTGGCCGTGAACACTGAAGCTTTCTTT
NA	15	TRBJ1-4	TRBD1	TRBV20-1	CSASVPGQGREKLFF	TGCAGTGCTAGTGTACCGGGACAGGGGCGTGAAAAACTGTTTTTT
NA	15	TRBJ2-3	NA	TRBV19	CASSIPDTGTDTQYF	TGTGCCAGTAGTATTCCCGACACAGGCACAGATACGCAGTATTTT
NA	17	TRBJ2-1	TRBD1	TRBV24-1	CATSDSGQGRVWNEQFF	TGTGCCACCAGTGATTCCGGACAGGGACGGGTATGGAATGAGCAGTTCTTC
NA	12	TRBJ1-2	NA	TRBV12-5	CASALGQGGYTF	TGTGCTAGTGCCCTGGGCCAGGGGGGCTACACCTTC
NA	17	TRBJ1-5	TRBD1	TRBV5-1	CASSLAGGQGAGQPQHF	TGCGCCAGCAGCTTGGCCGGGGGACAGGGGGCGGGTCAGCCCCAGCATTTT
NA	14	TRBJ1-2	NA	TRBV7-9	CASSLGAGNYGYTF	TGTGCCAGCAGCTTAGGGGCAGGGAACTATGGCTACACCTTC
once	14	TRBJ1-2	TRBD1	TRBV9	CASSPHTGDYGYTF	TGTGCCAGCAGCCCACATACAGGGGACTATGGCTACACCTTC
NA	16	TRBJ1-5	TRBD1	TRBV2	CASSTGTGTGNQPQHF	TGTGCCAGCAGTACCGGGACAGGGACGGGCAATCAGCCCCAGCATTTT
NA	13	TRBJ2-7	NA	TRBV27	CASSIGTLYEQYF	TGTGCCAGCAGCATCGGGACACTTTACGAGCAGTACTTC
NA	12	TRBJ2-7	NA	TRBV5-6	CASSSGEYEQYF	TGTGCCAGCAGCTCGGGAGAATACGAGCAGTACTTC